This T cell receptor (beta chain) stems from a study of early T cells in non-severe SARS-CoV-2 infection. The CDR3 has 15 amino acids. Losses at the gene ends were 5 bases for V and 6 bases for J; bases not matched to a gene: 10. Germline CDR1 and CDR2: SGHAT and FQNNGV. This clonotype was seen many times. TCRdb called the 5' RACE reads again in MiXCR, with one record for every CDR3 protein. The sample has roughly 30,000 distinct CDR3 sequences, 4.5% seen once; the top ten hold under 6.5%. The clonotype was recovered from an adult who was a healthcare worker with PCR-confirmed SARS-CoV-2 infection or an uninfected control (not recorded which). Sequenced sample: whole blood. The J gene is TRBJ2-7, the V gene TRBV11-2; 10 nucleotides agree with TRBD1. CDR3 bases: TGTGCCAGCAGCCCGCGGGACAGGGGCGCACCCGAGCAGTACTTC. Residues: CASSPRDRGAPEQYF.